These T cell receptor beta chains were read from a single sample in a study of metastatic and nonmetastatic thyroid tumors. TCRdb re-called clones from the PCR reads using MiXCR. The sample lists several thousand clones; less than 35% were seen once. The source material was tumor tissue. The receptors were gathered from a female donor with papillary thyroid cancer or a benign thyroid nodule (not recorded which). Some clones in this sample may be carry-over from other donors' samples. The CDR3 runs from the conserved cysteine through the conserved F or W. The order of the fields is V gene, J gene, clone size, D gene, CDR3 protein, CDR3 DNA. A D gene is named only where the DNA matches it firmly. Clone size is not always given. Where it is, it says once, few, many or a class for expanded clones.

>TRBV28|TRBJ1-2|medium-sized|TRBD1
CASQGQFVYGYTF
TGTGCCAGCCAGGGACAGTTCGTCTATGGCTACACCTTC
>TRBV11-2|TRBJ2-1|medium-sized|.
CASSLMTEGPNNEQFF
TGTGCCAGCAGCTTGATGACGGAGGGCCCGAACAATGAGCAGTTCTTC
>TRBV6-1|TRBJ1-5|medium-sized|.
CASSAFNQPQHF
TGTGCCAGCAGTGCATTTAATCAGCCCCAGCATTTT
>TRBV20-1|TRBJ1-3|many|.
CSARDRKGPGNTIYF
TGCAGTGCTAGGGATCGGAAGGGGCCTGGAAACACCATATATTTT
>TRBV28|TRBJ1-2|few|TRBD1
CASSLPTGAGLYGYTF
TGTGCCAGCAGTTTACCGACAGGGGCCGGGCTTTATGGCTACACCTTC
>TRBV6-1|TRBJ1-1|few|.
CASSNPQTALTF
TGTGCCAGCAGTAACCCCCAGACAGCCTTGACCTTT
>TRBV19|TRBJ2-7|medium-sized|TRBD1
CASTDRTGYEQYF
TGTGCCAGTACCGATCGGACAGGGTACGAGCAGTACTTC
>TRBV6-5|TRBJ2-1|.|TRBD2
CASSYASGRAGVGEQFF
TGTGCCAGCAGTTACGCGAGCGGGAGGGCCGGGGTTGGTGAGCAGTTCTTC
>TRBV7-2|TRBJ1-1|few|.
CASSRHPNTESFF
TGTGCCAGCAGCCGACATCCGAACACTGAATCTTTCTTT
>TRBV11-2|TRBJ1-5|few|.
CASSSRGNQPQHF
TGTGCCAGCAGTAGCAGGGGAAATCAGCCCCAACATTTT
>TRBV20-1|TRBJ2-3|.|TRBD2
CSAPRAGGLTDTQYF
TGCAGTGCCCCCCGCGCGGGAGGGCTCACAGATACGCAGTATTTT
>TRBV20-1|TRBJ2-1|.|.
CSARLPARYSYNEQFF
TGCAGTGCTAGACTACCCGCCAGGTACTCCTACAATGAGCAGTTCTTC
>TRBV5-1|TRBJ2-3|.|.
CASSLDYTDTQYF
TGCGCCAGCAGCTTGGACTACACAGATACGCAGTATTTT
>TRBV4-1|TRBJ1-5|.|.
CASSPRHGVRQPQHF
TGCGCCAGCAGCCCCCGACACGGAGTTCGGCAGCCCCAGCATTTT
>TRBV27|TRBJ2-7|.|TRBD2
CASSLAGGYYEQYF
TGTGCCAGCAGCTTAGCGGGGGGGTACTACGAGCAGTACTTC
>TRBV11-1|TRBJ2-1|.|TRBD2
CASRFSGGHYNEQFF
TGTGCCAGCAGATTTAGCGGGGGACACTACAATGAGCAGTTCTTC
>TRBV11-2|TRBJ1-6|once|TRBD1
CASSSAQGAWSPLHF
TGTGCCAGCAGCTCCGCACAGGGGGCCTGGTCACCCCTCCACTTT
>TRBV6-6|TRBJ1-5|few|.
CASSYSIQQPQHF
TGTGCCAGCAGTTACTCTATACAGCAGCCCCAGCATTTT
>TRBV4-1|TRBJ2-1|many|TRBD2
CASSQERLAGANEQFF
TGCGCCAGCAGCCAAGAAAGGCTAGCGGGGGCCAATGAGCAGTTCTTC
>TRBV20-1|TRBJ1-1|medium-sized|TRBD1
CSASWGQGNEAFF
TGCAGTGCTAGTTGGGGACAGGGTAATGAAGCTTTCTTT